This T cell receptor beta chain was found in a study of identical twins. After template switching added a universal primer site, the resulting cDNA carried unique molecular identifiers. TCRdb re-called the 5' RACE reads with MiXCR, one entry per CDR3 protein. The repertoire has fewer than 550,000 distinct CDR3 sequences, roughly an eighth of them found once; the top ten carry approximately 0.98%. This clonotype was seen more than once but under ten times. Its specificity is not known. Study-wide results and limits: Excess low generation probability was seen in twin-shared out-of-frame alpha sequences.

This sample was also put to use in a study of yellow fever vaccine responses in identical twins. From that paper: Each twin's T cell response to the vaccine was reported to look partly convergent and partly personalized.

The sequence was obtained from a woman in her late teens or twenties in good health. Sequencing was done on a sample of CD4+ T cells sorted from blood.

The CDR3 bases are TGTGCCAGCAGCTTAGACAGAACCTTCTACGAGCAGTACTTC. It specifies CASSLDRTFYEQYF. This chain links TRBV11-2 with TRBJ2-7; D gene unclear. The length of the CDR3 is 14 residues. The V gene lost 0 bases and the J gene lost 3 bases, with 9 bases spanning the gap. Germline CDR1 and CDR2: SGHAT and FQNNGV.